The 31 T cell receptor beta chains in this list originate from one sample, sequenced in a study of identical twins. TCRdb reprocessed the 5' RACE reads via MiXCR and lists one record per CDR3 protein. Here the sample spans approximately 890,000 distinct CDR3 sequences, over 9% being singletons. These same records also appear under a second study, on yellow fever vaccine responses in identical twins.

The specimen sequenced was PBMCs. The origin of the receptors is a woman under 30 in good health.

This clonotype was observed at least ten times. The CDR3 DNA follows: TGCGCCAGCAGCCCAAGGACAGGGGAATTCAATGAGCAGTTCTTC. This translates into CASSPRTGEFNEQFF. This sequence joins TRBV5-1 and TRBJ2-1, with TRBD1 matching 9 bases. This CDR3 has 15 amino acids. Germline assignment: CDR1 SGHRS and CDR2 YFSETQ. V trimming: 4 bases; J trimming: 6 bases; junction bases outside the gene matches: 8.

This clonotype has a handful of counts. CDR3 in DNA: TGTGCCAGCAGTCCAAAAGGGGGGATGCGTTACAATGAGCAGTTCTTC. Translated: CASSPKGGMRYNEQFF. The rearrangement joins TRBV28 to TRBJ2-1; perhaps D is TRBD1 or TRBD2 (6 bases each). Germline V gene lookup returns CDR1 MDHEN and CDR2 SYDVKM. With 5 bases removed from V and 4 bases from J, the gap between germline ends came to 18 bases. The CDR3 runs 16 residues.

This clonotype was detected only a few times. The chain combines TRBV10-3 with TRBJ2-7, with TRBD2 matching over 9 bases. V shed 10 bases, J shed 3 bases, and the junction held 10 bases outside the gene matches. Per germline, CDR1 ENHRY and CDR2 SYGVKD. This CDR3 spans 14 amino acids. The CDR3 is CATLGVAGVYEQYF. The DNA of the CDR3 is TGTGCCACCCTGGGGGTAGCGGGAGTCTACGAGCAGTACTTC.

The gene calls are TRBV3-1 and TRBJ2-2; 10 nucleotides agree with TRBD2. The germline V gene encodes CDR1 LGHDT and CDR2 YNNKEL (reference sequence). J lost 4 bases, V lost 4 bases, and 12 bases had no gene match. The CDR3 covers 18 residues. The CDR3 sequence: CASSPLSSGLAFTGELFF. The CDR3 coding sequence is TGTGCCAGCAGCCCTCTAAGCTCGGGACTAGCGTTCACCGGGGAGCTGTTTTTT.

The V call is TRBV7-3, the J call TRBJ1-5, with D possibly being TRBD1 (5 bases). The CDR3 is 13 amino acids. V shed 2 bases and J shed 8 bases, with 10 bases lying between them. The germline CDR1 and CDR2 sequences are SGHTA and FQGTGA. The CDR3 region has the DNA TGTGCCAGCAGCTTAGGACTAGGGGAGCCCCAGCATTTT. Translation gives CASSLGLGEPQHF.

The gene calls are TRBV7-9 and TRBJ2-4, with 9 bases identical to TRBD2. J lost 3 bases, V lost 2 bases, and 8 bases had no gene match. This CDR3 has 17 residues. The V gene's germline CDR1 is SEHNR and CDR2 FQNEAQ (reference sequence). CDR3: CASSLWSGRSHKNIQYF. CDR3 sequence (DNA): TGTGCCAGCAGCTTATGGAGCGGGAGGTCCCACAAAAACATTCAGTACTTC.

The gene calls are TRBV7-8 and TRBJ2-6; 7 bases line up with TRBD1. In germline, CDR1 is SGHVS, CDR2 FQNEAQ. The CDR3 sequence is 18 residues long. J gave up 0 bases and V 4 bases, and 9 bases lay outside the gene matches. Written as DNA, the CDR3 is TGTGCCAGCAGCTGGTTGGGACAGATGAGCTCTGGGGCCAACGTCCTGACTTTC. It yields the protein CASSWLGQMSSGANVLTF.

In its sample, this clonotype was seen once. This could be a read error, since a much larger clone is one nucleotide away. The chain joins TRBV20-1 to TRBJ2-1; the match to TRBD2 covers 9 bases. Germline lookup yields CDR1 DFQATT and CDR2 SNEGSKA (reference sequence). The CDR3 covers 16 residues. CDR3 coding DNA: TGCTGTGCAACCGCTAGCGGGGTTAGAGCCTACAATGAGCAGTTCTTC. Translating it yields CCATASGVRAYNEQFF.

In its sample, this clonotype was seen many times. The chain employs TRBV28 and TRBJ2-7; D unclear. The germline CDR1 and CDR2 sequences are MDHEN and SYDVKM. The CDR3 has 14 amino acids. V dropped 3 bases and J dropped 2 bases, with 11 bases sitting between them. The CDR3 loop reads CASSFYPGAYEQYF. For the CDR3, the DNA is TGTGCCAGCAGTTTTTACCCAGGAGCCTACGAGCAGTACTTC.

This clonotype has at least ten counts. The V call is TRBV29-1, the J call TRBJ2-1; 7 bases fit TRBD1. Unmatched junction bases numbered 5, after V lost 4 bases and J lost 2 bases. Germline lookup yields CDR1 SQVTM and CDR2 ANQGSEA. This CDR3 spans 14 amino acids. The CDR3 reads CSVGGQGAYNEQFF. CDR3 DNA sequence: TGCAGCGTTGGGGGGCAGGGGGCCTACAATGAGCAGTTCTTC.

This chain connects TRBV12-5 to TRBJ2-1; TRBD1 matches at 8 bases. This CDR3 spans 18 amino acids. After removal of 0 bases from V and 8 bases from J, the junction contained 15 bases not matched to a gene. Germline CDR1 reads LGHNT; CDR2 reads FRNRAP. CDR3 sequence (DNA): TGTGCTAGTGGTTTGGTACTTAATCCAGGGGGCGCGCATTATGAGCAGTTCTTC. Translation gives CASGLVLNPGGAHYEQFF.

This clonotype has a handful of counts. The V gene is TRBV5-1, the J gene TRBJ1-5, with a weak D call TRBD1 (5 bases). The CDR3 is 14 amino acids. V was cut by 1 base and J by 7 bases, with 12 bases left in between. Germline V lookup: CDR1 SGHRS, CDR2 YFSETQ. For the CDR3, the DNA is TGCGCCAGCAGCTTGTCTGTAGACAGCCAGCCCCAGCATTTT. Protein product: CASSLSVDSQPQHF.

The table lists this clonotype with a few counts. V and J are TRBV7-9 and TRBJ1-6; D is unresolved. This CDR3 spans 14 amino acids. The V gene's germline CDR1 is SEHNR and CDR2 FQNEAQ (reference sequence). The V and J ends lost 1 base and 7 bases respectively, with 8 bases between them. CDR3 region: CASSLDTKNSPLHF. The DNA of the CDR3 is TGTGCCAGCAGCTTAGACACCAAGAATTCACCCCTCCACTTT.

This clonotype was picked up many times. This sequence joins TRBV14 and TRBJ1-3; no clear D. Germline V CDR1 and CDR2: SGHDN, FVKESK. The length of the CDR3 is 12 residues. The V end lost 1 base, the J end lost 4 bases, and 2 bases lay between the germline ends. As DNA, the CDR3 is TGTGCCAGCAGCCAAGGGGGAAACACCATATATTTT. Its translation: CASSQGGNTIYF.

The rearrangement joins TRBV12-3 or TRBV12-4 to TRBJ2-2; D might be TRBD1 or TRBD2, each matching 7 bases. V was cut by 4 bases and J by 7 bases, with 16 bases left in between. The CDR3 covers 15 residues. In nucleotides, the CDR3 is TGTGCCAGCAGTTCCCAGGGGGGGGGCAGCGGGGAGCTGTTTTTT. This sequence encodes CASSSQGGGSGELFF.

About this clonotype: A read error may produce the germline difference seen at one junction end. The V call is TRBV3-1, the J call TRBJ2-7; no clear D gene. The CDR3 is made up of 13 amino acids. The germline V gene encodes CDR1 LGHDT and CDR2 YNNKEL (reference sequence). Here the CDR3 DNA reads TGTGCCAGCAGCCAAGATAAGGCGGCCACTCCCCGGTTC. Translation: CASSQDKAATPRF.

This clonotype was detected only a few times. This chain's CDR3 is CASSSSGANTDTQYF. CDR3 DNA sequence: TGTGCCAGCAGTTCATCGGGGGCCAACACAGATACGCAGTATTTT. This rearrangement joins TRBV28 to TRBJ2-3; D may match TRBD1 or TRBD2 (6 bases each). The V end was cut by 4 bases, the J end by 2 bases, with 13 bases between. Germline assignment: CDR1 MDHEN and CDR2 SYDVKM. There are 15 residues in the CDR3.

Only a few counts were recorded for this clonotype. V and J are TRBV27 and TRBJ1-6, with 7 bases lining up with TRBD1. The germline V gene encodes CDR1 MNHEY and CDR2 SMNVEV (reference sequence). V was clipped by 1 base and J by 6 bases; unmatched bases: 3. The CDR3 loop spans 15 amino acids. The CDR3 DNA sequence: TGTGCCAGCAGTTTATTACAGGGGCCTAATTCACCCCTCCACTTT. It codes for CASSLLQGPNSPLHF.

This clonotype came up a few times. The V and J genes are TRBV9 and TRBJ2-1, with 8 nucleotides matching TRBD1. With 0 bases clipped from V and 10 bases from J, the junction kept 6 bases outside the gene matches. CDR3 length: 14 residues. Looked up from germline, CDR1 is SGDLS and CDR2 is YYNGEE. The CDR3 DNA follows: TGTGCCAGCAGCGTAGCTACCGGACAGGGCGAGCAGTTCTTC. Amino acid sequence: CASSVATGQGEQFF.

This clonotype turned up a few times. The gene calls are TRBV20-1 and TRBJ2-7; D might be TRBD2 (6 bases). CDR3 length: 13 amino acids. In germline, CDR1 is DFQATT, CDR2 SNEGSKA (reference sequence). With 6 bases removed from V and 6 bases from J, the gap between germline ends came to 18 bases. CDR3 loop: CSASLGSGGEQYF. The CDR3 nucleotides read TGCAGTGCCAGCCTCGGATCCGGGGGCGAGCAGTACTTC.

This clonotype was seen at least ten times. The V call is TRBV5-1, the J call TRBJ1-4; 8 nucleotides agree with TRBD1. The germline V gene encodes CDR1 SGHRS and CDR2 YFSETQ. The length of the CDR3 is 14 residues. V was pared by 3 bases and J by 7 bases, with 5 bases of the junction left unmatched. In nucleotides, the CDR3 is TGCGCCAGCAGCTCCGGACAGGGCCGTGAAAAACTGTTTTTT. Translating it yields CASSSGQGREKLFF.

The V gene is TRBV4-1, the J gene TRBJ1-5; D not certain. The CDR3 consists of 14 residues. The V gene's germline CDR1 is MGHRA and CDR2 YSYEKL. V lost 2 bases to trimming and J lost 4 bases, with 9 bases between them. CDR3 region: CASSQKFFNQPQHF. CDR3 DNA sequence: TGCGCCAGCAGCCAAAAGTTTTTTAATCAGCCCCAGCATTTT.

In this sample, this clonotype turned up a few times. V gene TRBV11-2 combines with J gene TRBJ2-1, with 11 bases that match TRBD2. There are 17 residues in the CDR3. Germline CDR1 and CDR2: SGHAT and FQNNGV. The V and J ends lost 5 bases and 7 bases, in that order; junction bases with no gene match: 13. The CDR3 nucleotides are TGTGCCAGCAGCCGCTCTAGCGGGGGGACGCAAATGAATGAGCAGTTCTTC. It specifies CASSRSSGGTQMNEQFF.

The chain has TRBV12-3 or TRBV12-4 and TRBJ2-7; possible D gene TRBD2, 6 bases. V lost 5 bases and J lost 2, with 13 bases in between. The CDR3 extends over 14 amino acids. The CDR3 DNA sequence: TGTGCCAGCAGTACACCCGGGAGCCCCTACGAGCAGTACTTC. Protein sequence: CASSTPGSPYEQYF.

This clonotype was counted only a few times. The chain uses TRBV24-1 and TRBJ2-3; 9 bases match TRBD2. Germline V gene data show CDR1 as KGHDR and CDR2 as SFDVKD. V lost 0 bases to trimming and J lost 1 base; unmatched junction nucleotides: 4. The CDR3 has 17 amino acids. CDR3 coding DNA: TGTGCCACCAGTGATTTGAGGGGCGGGGGGGGCACAGATACGCAGTATTTT. Translating it yields CATSDLRGGGGTDTQYF.

This rearrangement joins TRBV12-3 or TRBV12-4 to TRBJ1-4; perhaps TRBD1 as D (5 bases). The CDR3 has 14 residues. With 6 bases removed from V and 7 bases from J, the gap between germline ends came to 15 bases. CDR3 DNA sequence: TGTGCCAGCAGCCCGGGGGGTAGAGCTGAAAAACTGTTTTTT. Residues: CASSPGGRAEKLFF.

About this clonotype itself: The junction and the germline gene differ at one end; a read error may be behind it. This chain links TRBV18 with TRBJ2-2, with a weak D call TRBD1 (6 bases). The germline gives CDR1 KGHSH, CDR2 LQKENI. This CDR3 region has 13 residues. CDR3 nucleotides: TGTGCCAGCTCACGACGGGACACCGGGGAGCTGTGTTTT. Its protein product is CASSRRDTGELCF. The full variable domain, rest sourced from reference TRBV18 and TRBJ2-2, is NAGVMQNPRHLVRRRGQEARLRCSPMKGHSHVYWYRQLPEEGLKFMVYLQKENIIDESGMPKERFSAEFPKEGPSILRIQQVVRGDSAAYFCASSRRDTGELCFGEGSRLTVL.

The V and J genes are TRBV10-3 and TRBJ2-3; D unclear. CDR3 length: 13 amino acids. Germline CDR1 and CDR2: ENHRY and SYGVKD. V was trimmed by 4 bases and J by 2 bases, leaving 7 bases between them. The CDR3: CAISARSTDTQYF. CDR3 bases: TGTGCCATCAGTGCGCGGTCCACAGATACGCAGTATTTT.

The V call is TRBV20-1, the J call TRBJ1-1, with 8 bases identical to TRBD1. The germline CDR1 and CDR2 sequences are DFQATT and SNEGSKA (reference sequence). The CDR3 has 17 amino acids. J was trimmed by 1 base and V by 1 base; bases with no gene match: 11. The CDR3 loop reads CSARGAGQGRANTEAFF. CDR3 in DNA: TGCAGTGCTAGAGGAGCCGGACAGGGAAGGGCGAACACTGAAGCTTTCTTT.

This clonotype has more than one count but fewer than ten. The chain recombines TRBV4-1 with TRBJ1-2; D unclear. This CDR3 comprises 14 residues. The germline V and J ends were trimmed by 3 bases and 4 bases, with 12 bases remaining between them. CDR1 and CDR2 from the germline V gene are MGHRA and YSYEKL. The CDR3 reads CASSHHMGSYGYTF. CDR3 nucleotides: TGCGCCAGCAGCCATCACATGGGGTCCTATGGCTACACCTTC.

This clonotype has more than one count but fewer than ten. The rearrangement joins TRBV12-3 or TRBV12-4 to TRBJ1-2, with no clear D. The CDR3 has 16 amino acids. The V end lost 2 bases, the J end lost 3 bases, and 16 bases lay between the germline ends. The CDR3 region is CASSLWARLVDYGYTF. CDR3 DNA sequence: TGTGCCAGCAGTTTATGGGCGAGACTCGTGGACTATGGCTACACCTTC.